This TCR beta chain was captured by sequencing in a study of T cells in Graves' hyperthyroidism and ophthalmopathy. Findings and caveats of the study: The model forecast ophthalmopathy, anticipating it by a median about 6.5 months before onset. Most clonotypes that expanded in the thyroid above 0.001 also showed up in blood.

Germline lookup yields CDR1 SGDLS and CDR2 YYNGEE. The CDR3 covers 16 residues. With 4 bases clipped from V and 0 bases from J, the junction kept 5 bases outside the gene matches. Many counts were recorded for this clonotype. Its antigen remains unidentified. There were TCR beta CDR3 regions amplified from RNA transcripts. During a first-round RT-PCR of the TCR CDR3, the HTBI primer set was used. TCRdb re-called the multiplex PCR reads with MiXCR, one entry per CDR3 protein. The sample lists approximately 380,000 distinct CDR3 sequences, 11% to 15% occurring once. The rearrangement uses TRBV9 and TRBJ2-1; 9 nucleotides line up with TRBD2. The sequence was collected from a man aged 45-65 years with Graves' ophthalmopathy. The specimen sequenced was blood. CDR3 protein: CASSPRLADSYNEQFF. The CDR3 bases are TGTGCCAGCAGCCCGCGACTAGCGGACTCCTACAATGAGCAGTTCTTC. Based on the CDR3 plus reference TRBV9 and TRBJ2-1, the full variable domain is DSGVTQTPKHLITATGQRVTLRCSPRSGDLSVYWYQQSLDQGLQFLIQYYNGEERAKGNILERFSAQQFPDLHSELNLSSLELGDSALYFCASSPRLADSYNEQFFGPGTRLTVL.